What follows is one TCR beta chain and its context. Its antigen is unknown. A junction boundary mismatches the germline segment, possibly from a read error. Library method: multiplex PCR. The instrument was an Illumina HiSeq 2500. TCRbeta libraries were constructed through three rounds of nested PCR with primers (Table S4) according to protocols modified from ARM-PCR. Before sequencing, PCR products in the 200-500 bp range were cut out of the gel and cleaned up using the QIAquick gel extraction kit. The authors processed their data as follows. Trimmomatic was used to clean the reads, FLASH was used to merge the reads into complete CDR3 sequences, and MiTCR was used to assign the reads to V(D)J germline segments. Clonal diversity was calculated as the inverse Simpson's index using VDJtools. In-frame sequences lacking a premature stop codon were counted as productive reads. The public sequencing data were trimmed at Q25 with fastp and processed into clonotypes with MiXCR by TCRdb, which kept only in-frame beta chains. Every CDR3 protein is listed once, alongside the most common genes and DNA of its rows. What appears here as the V and J calls and clone size reflects TCRdb's work, not the paper's. This sample lists 100,000 to 150,000 distinct CDR3 sequences; 60% to 70% were detected once. 10% to 15% of the sample goes to the ten largest clones.

This record belongs to a study of tumor and adjacent non-tumor tissue in lung cancer (dated by TCRdb to the late 2010s). About the investigation overall: The cohort included around twelve adenocarcinoma, a couple of squamous cell carcinoma and 1 small cell lung cancer patients. Ages among the roughly 15 patients ranged from roughly 31 to 76 years, there were approximately 10 men and 5 women, and disease was at TNM stage I to III. A total of about 130 million productive TCRbeta reads were generated by sequencing, corresponding to an average of about 4.17 million reads per sample. Using bulk TCRbeta repertoires from roughly 14 lung cancer patients, the study set lung tumor tissue side by side with matched distant non-tumor lung tissue. Some 31 paired specimens, one tumor and one normal lung sample per patient, were profiled by TCRbeta CDR3 sequencing.

Beyond this particular receptor, the publication reports: Peripheral blood was not sequenced, so blood TCRbeta repertoires were not examined in the lung cancer patients of the study. A significantly larger cumulative share of the repertoire was made up by the top 100 clones in normal lung than in tumor tissue. The cohort had only 15 or so patients, and the authors noted that larger samples and more detailed clinical data are needed. The sequencing platform is not named in the methods, and unique molecular identifiers are not mentioned. Tumor tissue showed significantly greater TCR diversity (inverse Simpson) than normal lung tissue (around 450 vs 150, P = 0.0075, Mann-Whitney U test). Younger patients had significantly higher TCR diversity, and higher tumor TCR diversity was associated with shorter overall and disease-free survival.

RNA was isolated from bulk, unsorted tissue, and RNA quality was assessed with a NanoDrop ND-1000 and an Agilent 2100. All donors had newly diagnosed lung cancer, had not received prior chemotherapy, and were admitted for thoracic surgery in China between August and November 2014. Anyone who had undergone radiotherapy or chemotherapy before, or who had another cancer at the same time, was left out of the study. Surgical tissue pieces of about 1-2.3 cm3 were preserved in RNAlater solution and were kept at -80 degrees C until use. The CDR3 runs 15 amino acids, cysteine and phenylalanine included. CDR3 DNA is the only sequence kept; it has 45 bases, read in frame from the first base.

This chain is built from TRBV12-3 or TRBV12-4 and TRBJ2-5; 13 of the junction bases match TRBD2. The sequenced sample consisted of lung tumor tissue. The sequence was obtained from a man in his thirties or forties with non-small cell lung cancer. The DNA reads TGTACCAGCAGCCTCACTAGCGGGGGGGTAAAGACCCAGTACTTC. This is translated as CTSSLTSGGVKTQYF.